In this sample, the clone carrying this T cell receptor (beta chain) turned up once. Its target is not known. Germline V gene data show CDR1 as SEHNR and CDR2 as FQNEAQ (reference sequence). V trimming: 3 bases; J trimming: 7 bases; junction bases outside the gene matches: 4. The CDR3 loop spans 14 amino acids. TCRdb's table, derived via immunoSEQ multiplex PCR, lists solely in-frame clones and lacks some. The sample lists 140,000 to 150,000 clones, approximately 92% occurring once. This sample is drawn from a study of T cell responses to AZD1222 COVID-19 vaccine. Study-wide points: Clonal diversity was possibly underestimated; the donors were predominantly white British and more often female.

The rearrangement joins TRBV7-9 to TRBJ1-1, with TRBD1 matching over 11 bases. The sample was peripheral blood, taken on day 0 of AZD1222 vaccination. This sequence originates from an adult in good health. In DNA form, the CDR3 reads TGTGCCAGCAGCTTCTGGACAGGGGGCTTTGAAGCTTTCTTT. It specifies CASSFWTGGFEAFF.